This TCR beta chain derives from a study of cytomegalovirus exposure and HLA in healthy donors. The study's findings and limits: About 87% or about 30% of the time was how often most TCR beta V segments were productive, according to an earlier analysis.

Details on this clone: Its antigen is still unknown.

It was with 60 Vbeta and 13 Jbeta primers that the PCR ran. The protocol was immunoSEQ multiplex PCR, while the TCRdb copy is restricted to in-frame clones and leaves out a portion. The sample lists about 160,000 clones; 70% to 80% were seen once. Germline assignment: CDR1 SGHRS and CDR2 YFSETQ. Trimming took 4 bases from V and 3 from J; bases not matched to a gene: 7. The CDR3 contains 15 residues. This receptor was taken from a man aged 25-45 years in good health and CMV-seropositive. The V call is TRBV5-1, the J call TRBJ2-5; TRBD2 aligns across 9 bases. What was sequenced was PBMCs. The CDR3 bases are TGCGCCAGCAGCGGCCCTAGCGGGGTTAAAGAGACCCAGTACTTC. Protein: CASSGPSGVKETQYF.